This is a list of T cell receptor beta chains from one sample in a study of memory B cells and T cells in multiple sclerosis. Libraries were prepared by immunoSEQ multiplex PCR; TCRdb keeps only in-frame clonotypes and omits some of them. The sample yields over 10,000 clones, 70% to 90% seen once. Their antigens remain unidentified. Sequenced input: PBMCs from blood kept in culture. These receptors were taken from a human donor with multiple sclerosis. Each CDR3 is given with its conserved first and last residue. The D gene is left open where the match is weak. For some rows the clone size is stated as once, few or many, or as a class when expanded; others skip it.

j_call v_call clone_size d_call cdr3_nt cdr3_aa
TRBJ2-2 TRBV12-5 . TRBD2 TGTGCTAGTGGAACACTAGCGGGGAGTGTCGGGGAGCTGTTTTTT CASGTLAGSVGELFF
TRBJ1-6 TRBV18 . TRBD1 TGTGCCAGCGTCACCGGGACAGGGACTTCACCCCTCCACTTT CASVTGTGTSPLHF
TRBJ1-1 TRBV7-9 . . TGTGCCAGCAGCCCGATGGCGGTGAACACTGAAGCTTTCTTT CASSPMAVNTEAFF
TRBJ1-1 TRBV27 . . TGTGCCAGCAGTTTACGACAGACGGCCGGGGCTGAAGCTTTCTTT CASSLRQTAGAEAFF
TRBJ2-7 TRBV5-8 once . TGTGCCAGCAGCCCACTTAGGACTCCTACCTACGAGCAGTACTTC CASSPLRTPTYEQYF
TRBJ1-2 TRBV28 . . TGTGCCAGCAGTTTGGCAGGGCACTATGGCTACACCTTC CASSLAGHYGYTF
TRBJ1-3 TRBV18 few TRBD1 TGTGCCAGCTCACAGTTTCCGGGACAGGCACTTTTCCAGAGCTCTGGAAACACCATATATTTT CASSQFPGQALFQSSGNTIYF
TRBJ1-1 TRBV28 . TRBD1 TGTGCCAGCAGCCTAACAGGGGGCCCGGGGACTGAAGCTTTCTTT CASSLTGGPGTEAFF
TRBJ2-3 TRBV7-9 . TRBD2 TGTGCCAGCAGCTCCCGGACTAGCGGGGGGGATACGCAGTATTTT CASSSRTSGGDTQYF
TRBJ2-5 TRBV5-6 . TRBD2 TGTGCCAGCAGCTTTAGGAGACTAGCCGGGGAGACCCAGTACTTC CASSFRRLAGETQYF
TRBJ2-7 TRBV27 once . TGTGCCACCATGGAGGGCACCTACGAGCAGTACTTC CATMEGTYEQYF
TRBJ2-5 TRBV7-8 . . TGTGCCAGCAGCTTCCCTGTGGAGACCCAGTACTTC CASSFPVETQYF
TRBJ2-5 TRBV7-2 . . TGTGCCAGCAGCTTAGTTTCAGCGGGCCGGGGACAAGAGACCCAGTACTTC CASSLVSAGRGQETQYF
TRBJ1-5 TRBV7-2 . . TGTGCCAGCAGCTTTTCTGGCGGAGAAAATCAGCCCCAGCATTTT CASSFSGGENQPQHF